Presented here are 5 T cell receptor beta chains from one specimen sequenced in a study of CD8+ T cells in alopecia areata. TCR sequencing used cDNA made by reverse transcription of extracted RNA. Only in-frame clones appear in the TCRdb table, and some are missing; sequencing was by immunoSEQ multiplex PCR. This table holds roughly 150,000 clones, 62% found once. Source material: CD8+ T cells sorted from blood. The receptor source for this set is a human donor in good health.

The genes are TRBV10-1 and TRBJ2-7, with D possibly being TRBD2 (5 bases). CDR1 and CDR2 from the germline V gene are WNHNN and SYGVQD (reference sequence). This CDR3 is built from 12 residues. V gave up 6 bases and J gave up 6 bases, with 12 bases separating them. For the CDR3, the DNA is TGCGCCAGCAGCCCAGGAGGTAGCGAGCAGTACTTC. Translating gives CASSPGGSEQYF.

This clone has more than one count but fewer than ten. J is TRBJ2-2 and V is TRBV19; D not certain. Germline lookup yields CDR1 LNHDA and CDR2 SQIVND (reference sequence). V dropped 6 bases and J dropped 4 bases, with 12 bases sitting between them. The CDR3 spans 14 residues. The CDR3 bases are TGTGCCAGTAGCCTTACATTATCCACCGGGGAGCTGTTTTTT. Protein product: CASSLTLSTGELFF.

The CDR3 DNA reads as TGCAGCGCCACTAGCGCATCCTCCTACGAGCAGTACTTC. The encoded protein is CSATSASSYEQYF. The V and J genes are TRBV29-1 and TRBJ2-7; 7 bases agree with TRBD2. The CDR3 extends over 13 amino acids. V lost 7 bases to trimming and J lost 0 bases; unmatched junction nucleotides: 6. Germline-derived CDR1 and CDR2 are SQVTM and ANQGSEA.

The genes are TRBV4-1 and TRBJ2-3; no clear D. V gave up 0 bases and J gave up 9 bases, with 16 bases separating them. This CDR3 has 15 residues. The germline gives CDR1 MGHRA, CDR2 YSYEKL. CDR3 sequence: CASSQDRSARKTQYF. For the CDR3, the DNA is TGCGCCAGCAGCCAAGATCGCTCGGCGAGGAAGACGCAGTATTTT.

The CDR3 here is CASRLNTEAFF. Written as DNA, the CDR3 is TGCGCCAGCAGGCTGAACACTGAAGCTTTCTTT. This sequence joins TRBV4-1 and TRBJ1-1; D ambiguous. This CDR3 comprises 11 residues. Germline CDR1 is MGHRA and CDR2 is YSYEKL. The germline V and J ends were trimmed by 6 bases and 0 bases, with 2 bases remaining between them.